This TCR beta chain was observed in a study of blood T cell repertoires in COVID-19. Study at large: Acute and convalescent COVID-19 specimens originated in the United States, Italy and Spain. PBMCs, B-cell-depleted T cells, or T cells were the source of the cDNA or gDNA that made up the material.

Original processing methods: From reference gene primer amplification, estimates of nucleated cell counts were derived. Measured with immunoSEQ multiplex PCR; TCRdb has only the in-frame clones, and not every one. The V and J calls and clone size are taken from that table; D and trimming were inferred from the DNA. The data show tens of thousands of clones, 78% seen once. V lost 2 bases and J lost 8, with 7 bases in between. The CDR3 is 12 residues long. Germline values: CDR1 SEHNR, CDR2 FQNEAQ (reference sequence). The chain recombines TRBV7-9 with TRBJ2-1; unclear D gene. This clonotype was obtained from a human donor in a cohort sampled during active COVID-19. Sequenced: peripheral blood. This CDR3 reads CASSLRQDEQFF. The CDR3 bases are TGTGCCAGCAGCTTAAGGCAGGATGAGCAGTTCTTC. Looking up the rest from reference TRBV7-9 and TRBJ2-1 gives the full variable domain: DTGVSQNPRHKITKRGQNVTFRCDPISEHNRLYWYRQTLGQGPEFLTYFQNEAQLEKSRLLSDRFSAERPKGSFSTLEIQRTEQGDSAMYLCASSLRQDEQFFGPGTRLTVL.